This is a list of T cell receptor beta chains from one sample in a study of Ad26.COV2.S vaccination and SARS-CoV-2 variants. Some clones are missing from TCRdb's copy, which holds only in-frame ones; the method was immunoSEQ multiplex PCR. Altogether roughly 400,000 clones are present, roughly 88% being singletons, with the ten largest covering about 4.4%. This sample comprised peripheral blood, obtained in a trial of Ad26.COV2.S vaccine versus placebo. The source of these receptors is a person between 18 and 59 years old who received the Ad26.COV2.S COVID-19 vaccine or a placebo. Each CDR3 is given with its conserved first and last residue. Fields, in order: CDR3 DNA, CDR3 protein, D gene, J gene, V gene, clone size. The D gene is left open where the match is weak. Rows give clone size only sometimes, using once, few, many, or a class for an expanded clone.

TGTGCCAGCAGTTTATTACGGAACACTGAAGCTTTCTTT	CASSLLRNTEAFF	-	TRBJ1-1	TRBV28	-
TGTGCCAGCAGTTACCGTCGGATAACGGACACCGGGGAGCTGTTTTTT	CASSYRRITDTGELFF	-	TRBJ2-2	TRBV6-6	few
TGTGCCAGCAGCTTGTTCTTTAAGGTCGGGCCCTACGAGCAGTACTTC	CASSLFFKVGPYEQYF	-	TRBJ2-7	TRBV11-2	-
TGTGCCAGCAGCGGAGGCCAAAGCTCCTACAATGAGCAGTTCTTC	CASSGGQSSYNEQFF	-	TRBJ2-1	TRBV9	-
TGTGCCAGCTCACCATCCCGGGGATACACTGAAGCTTTCTTT	CASSPSRGYTEAFF	-	TRBJ1-1	TRBV18	-
TGTGCCAGTAGTCGGCGAACCGGGACAGAACTCTATGGCTACACCTTC	CASSRRTGTELYGYTF	TRBD1	TRBJ1-2	TRBV19	-
TGTGCCAGCAGCCCCCGGGGGGGTAGGGGGTACAATGAGCAGTTCTTC	CASSPRGGRGYNEQFF	TRBD2	TRBJ2-1	TRBV7-8	-
TGCAGCGTTGAAGGGCGTAGCGGGAGGCCTGGCGACAATGAGCAGTTCTTC	CSVEGRSGRPGDNEQFF	TRBD2	TRBJ2-1	TRBV29-1	-
TGTGCCAGCGAACCATACAGGGCCGGGGAGCTGTTTTTT	CASEPYRAGELFF	-	TRBJ2-2	TRBV11-1	-
TGTGCCAGCAGCATGGTCGGCGGGAGGGAGCAGTACTTC	CASSMVGGREQYF	TRBD2	TRBJ2-7	TRBV9	-
TGTGCCAGCAGCCAAGAGGAGGTGCAGGGGGGTGAAAAACTGTTTTTT	CASSQEEVQGGEKLFF	TRBD1	TRBJ1-4	TRBV4-2	-
TGCAGTGCGGAGTCCGGCGGGGAGCTGTTTTTT	CSAESGGELFF	-	TRBJ2-2	TRBV20-1	-
TGTGCCAGCAGCCAATCGGCTAGTTCACTCACAGATACGCAGTATTTT	CASSQSASSLTDTQYF	-	TRBJ2-3	TRBV3-1/TRBV3-2	-
TGTGCCATCAGGACAGGGACGACCTCCTACAATGAGCAGTTCTTC	CAIRTGTTSYNEQFF	TRBD1	TRBJ2-1	TRBV10-3	-
TGTGCCAGCAACCCCCATTCGAGGGAGCCAGGGGATAGCAATCAGCCCCAGCATTTT	CASNPHSREPGDSNQPQHF	-	TRBJ1-5	TRBV11-3	-
TGTGCCTCCACCCAGATTAATAATTCACCCCTCCACTTT	CASTQINNSPLHF	-	TRBJ1-6	TRBV11-2	-
TGTGCCAGCGGTGGGGCGGGGGCGAGGACTGAAGCTTTCTTT	CASGGAGARTEAFF	-	TRBJ1-1	TRBV2	few
TGTGCCATCACGGCTAGCGGAAGTCCCGATACGCAGTATTTT	CAITASGSPDTQYF	TRBD2	TRBJ2-3	TRBV10-3	-
TGTGCCATCAGTGAGTCGAACAGTCAAGAGACCCAGTACTTC	CAISESNSQETQYF	-	TRBJ2-5	TRBV10-3	-
TGTGCCATCGATAGTGAGAACACCGGGGAGCTGTTTTTT	CAIDSENTGELFF	-	TRBJ2-2	TRBV10-3	-
TGTGCCAGCAGCCAAGTCTTTGGGGGCTATGGCTACACCTTC	CASSQVFGGYGYTF	-	TRBJ1-2	TRBV4-2	-
TGTGCCATCAGTGAGAGACAGGGCCCTCAGGAAAAACTGTTTTTT	CAISERQGPQEKLFF	TRBD1	TRBJ1-4	TRBV10-3	-
TGTGCCAGCAGCTTGGCTAGCGGGAGGGCCCCCACCTACGAGCAGTACTTC	CASSLASGRAPTYEQYF	TRBD2	TRBJ2-7	TRBV7-9	-